This TCR beta chain was captured in a study of immune evolution from preneoplasia to lung adenocarcinoma. Regarding this clone: Its specificity is unknown.

Clones were sequenced by immunoSEQ multiplex PCR, and TCRdb holds only the in-frame ones, with some missing. The sample holds thousands of clones, around three quarters seen once. Findings of the study overall: Top clone share appeared to fall from AAH through AIS, MIA, adenocarcinoma.

CDR1 and CDR2 from the germline V gene are SQVTM and ANQGSEA. Trimming stripped 3 bases from V and 0 bases from J, with 9 bases between. There are 14 residues in the CDR3. The sample consisted of FFPE adjacent normal lung tissue. The chain joins TRBV29-1 to TRBJ2-1; a possible D gene is TRBD2 (5 bases). The clonotype comes from a donor older than 65 with lung adenocarcinoma. CDR3 nucleotides: TGCAGCGTTGATACGGGAAGCTCCTACAATGAGCAGTTCTTC. Its translation is CSVDTGSSYNEQFF.